This record covers a single T cell receptor (beta chain). Its target is not known. Patients who had autoimmune disease history or got systemic immunosuppression were left out. This record comes from a study of OX40 agonist ivuxolimab in advanced cancers. Study at large: Given to patients was ivuxolimab, an agonistic anti-OX40 (CD134) antibody. The eligibility criteria allowed prior anti-PD-1, anti-PD-L1 or anti-CTLA-4 therapy, and about 40% had some.

CDR1 and CDR2 from the germline V gene are MGHDK and SYGVNS. With 7 bases removed from V and 5 bases from J, the gap between germline ends came to 18 bases. This CDR3 contains 15 residues. Profiled with immunoSEQ multiplex PCR; TCRdb holds only in-frame clones, not every one. The data hold about 82,000 clones, with around nine tenths observed a single time. Study-level findings and limits: Which antigen the expanded peripheral T cells recognized is unknown.

V usage is TRBV25-1 and J usage is TRBJ2-1; D tentatively fits TRBD1 or TRBD2 (5 bases each). The sequence was collected from an adult with an advanced solid tumor such as melanoma, head and neck, liver or kidney cancer. The input for sequencing was CD4+ or CD8+ T cells sorted from blood, taken in a trial of the OX40 agonist ivuxolimab. CDR3 loop: CASTVGAAVNNEQFF. CDR3 coding DNA: TGTGCCAGCACCGTCGGGGCAGCGGTTAACAATGAGCAGTTCTTC.